This T cell receptor (beta chain) was retrieved from a study of neurological immune-mediated disorders. General observations from the study: There were no CDR3 amino acid sequences shared by expanded clones across subjects, a result suggesting private repertoires in all groups.

This clonotype was observed a few times. Antigen unknown. Synthesis of cDNA was performed by 5'RACE using 10-nucleotide random UMIs. TCRdb itself ran the 5' RACE reads through MiXCR, one entry per CDR3 protein. The data hold 45,000 to 50,000 distinct CDR3 sequences, with less than 5% observed a single time. For the unsorted libraries, 2 million PBMCs stored at -80 C served as input. This sequence was found in a woman in her sixties or seventies with multiple sclerosis. The material sequenced was PBMCs.

This chain's CDR3 is CSARKTGNYGYTF. CDR3 bases: TGCAGTGCTAGAAAGACAGGGAACTATGGCTACACCTTC. The rearrangement links TRBV20-1 to TRBJ1-2; 7 bases align to TRBD1. CDR1 and CDR2 from the germline V gene are DFQATT and SNEGSKA (reference sequence). Trimming cost V 2 bases and J 2 bases; bases outside gene matches: 2. The CDR3 is 13 residues long.